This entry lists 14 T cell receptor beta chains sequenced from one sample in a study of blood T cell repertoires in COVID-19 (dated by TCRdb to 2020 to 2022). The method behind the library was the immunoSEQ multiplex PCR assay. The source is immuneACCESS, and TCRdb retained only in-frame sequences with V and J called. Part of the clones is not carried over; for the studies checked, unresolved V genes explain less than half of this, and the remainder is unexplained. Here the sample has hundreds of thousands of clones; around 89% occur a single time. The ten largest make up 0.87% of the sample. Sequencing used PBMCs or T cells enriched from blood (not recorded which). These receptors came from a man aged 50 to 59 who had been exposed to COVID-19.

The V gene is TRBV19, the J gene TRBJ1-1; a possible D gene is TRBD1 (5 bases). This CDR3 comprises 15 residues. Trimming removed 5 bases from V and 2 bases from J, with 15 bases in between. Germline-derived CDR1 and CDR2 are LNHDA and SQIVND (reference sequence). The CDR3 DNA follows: TGTGCCAGTAGTCGCCCCGACAGAGGAAACACTGAAGCTTTCTTT. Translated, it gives CASSRPDRGNTEAFF.

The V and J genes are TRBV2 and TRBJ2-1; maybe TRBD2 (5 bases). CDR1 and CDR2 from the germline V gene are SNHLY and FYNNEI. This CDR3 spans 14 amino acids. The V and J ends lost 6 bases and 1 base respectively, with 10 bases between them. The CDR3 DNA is TGTGCCAGCAGGCAGCGGAGTTCCTACAATGAGCAGTTCTTC. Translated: CASRQRSSYNEQFF.

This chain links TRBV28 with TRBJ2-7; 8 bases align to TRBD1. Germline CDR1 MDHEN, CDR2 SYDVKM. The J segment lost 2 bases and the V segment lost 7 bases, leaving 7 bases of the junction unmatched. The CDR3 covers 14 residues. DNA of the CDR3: TGTGCCAGCACACAGGGGGTCAAGACCTACGAGCAGTACTTC. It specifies CASTQGVKTYEQYF.

The CDR3 here is CATSPTTDYNEQFF. CDR3 DNA: TGTGCCACCAGCCCCACGACAGACTACAATGAGCAGTTCTTC. The chain carries TRBV24-1 and TRBJ2-1; weak D call: TRBD1 (5 bases). Looked up from germline, CDR1 is KGHDR and CDR2 is SFDVKD. Trimming took 7 bases from V and 3 from J, leaving 12 bases between them. The CDR3 extends over 14 amino acids.

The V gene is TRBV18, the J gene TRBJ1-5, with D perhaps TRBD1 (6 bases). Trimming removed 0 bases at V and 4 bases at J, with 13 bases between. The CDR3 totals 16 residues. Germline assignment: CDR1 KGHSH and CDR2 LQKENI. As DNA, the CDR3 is TGTGCCAGCTCACCACCGGGGGCACAGGGTAATCAGCCCCAGCATTTT. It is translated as CASSPPGAQGNQPQHF. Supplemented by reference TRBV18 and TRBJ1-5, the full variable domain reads NAGVMQNPRHLVRRRGQEARLRCSPMKGHSHVYWYRQLPEEGLKFMVYLQKENIIDESGMPKERFSAEFPKEGPSILRIQQVVRGDSAAYFCASSPPGAQGNQPQHFGDGTRLSIL.

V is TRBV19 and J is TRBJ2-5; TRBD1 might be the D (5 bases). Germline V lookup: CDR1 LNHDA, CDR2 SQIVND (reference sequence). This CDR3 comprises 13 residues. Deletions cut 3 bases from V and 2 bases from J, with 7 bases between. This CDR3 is CASSIQGQETQYF. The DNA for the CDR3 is TGTGCCAGTAGTATCCAGGGACAAGAGACCCAGTACTTC.

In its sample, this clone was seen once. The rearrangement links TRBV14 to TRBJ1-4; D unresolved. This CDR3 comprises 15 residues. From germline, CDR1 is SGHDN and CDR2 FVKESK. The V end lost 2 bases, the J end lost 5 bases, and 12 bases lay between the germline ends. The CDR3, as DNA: TGTGCCAGCAGCCAATCATCTACGTTAAATGAAAAACTGTTTTTT. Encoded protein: CASSQSSTLNEKLFF.

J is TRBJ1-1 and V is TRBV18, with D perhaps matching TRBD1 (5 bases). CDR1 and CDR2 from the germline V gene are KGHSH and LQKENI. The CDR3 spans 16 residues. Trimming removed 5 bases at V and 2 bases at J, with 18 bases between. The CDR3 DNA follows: TGTGCCAGCTCATCCCTTTTACAGGTTGGAAACACTGAAGCTTTCTTT. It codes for CASSSLLQVGNTEAFF.

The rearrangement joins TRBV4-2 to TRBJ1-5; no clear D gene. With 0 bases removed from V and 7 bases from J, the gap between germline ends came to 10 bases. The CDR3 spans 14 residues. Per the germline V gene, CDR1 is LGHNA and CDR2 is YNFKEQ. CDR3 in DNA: TGTGCCAGCAGCCAAGAAGTGACGGGACAGCCCCAGCATTTT. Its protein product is CASSQEVTGQPQHF.

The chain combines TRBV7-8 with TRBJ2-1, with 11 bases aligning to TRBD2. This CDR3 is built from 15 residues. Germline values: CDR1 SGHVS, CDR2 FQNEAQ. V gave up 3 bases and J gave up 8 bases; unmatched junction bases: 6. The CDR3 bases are TGTGCCAGCAGCTTGAGTAGCGGGGGGGCCTATGAGCAGTTCTTC. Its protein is CASSLSSGGAYEQFF.

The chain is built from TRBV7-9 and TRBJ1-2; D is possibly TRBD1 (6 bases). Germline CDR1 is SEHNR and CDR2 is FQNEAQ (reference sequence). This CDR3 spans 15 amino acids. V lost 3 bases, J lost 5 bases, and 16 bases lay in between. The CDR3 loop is CASSFFAGADYGYTF. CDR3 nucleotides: TGTGCCAGCAGCTTTTTCGCAGGGGCCGATTATGGCTACACCTTC.

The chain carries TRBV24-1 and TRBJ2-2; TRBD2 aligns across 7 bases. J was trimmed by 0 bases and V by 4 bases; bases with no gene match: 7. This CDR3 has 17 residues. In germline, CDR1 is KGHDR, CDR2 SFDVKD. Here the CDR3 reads CATSDFRAGSNTGELFF. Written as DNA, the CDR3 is TGTGCCACCAGTGACTTCAGAGCGGGGTCGAACACCGGGGAGCTGTTTTTT.

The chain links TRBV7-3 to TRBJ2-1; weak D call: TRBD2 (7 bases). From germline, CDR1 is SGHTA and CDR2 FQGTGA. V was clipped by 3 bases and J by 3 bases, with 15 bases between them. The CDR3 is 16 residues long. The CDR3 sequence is CASSFGGPSRYNEQFF. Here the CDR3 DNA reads TGTGCCAGCAGCTTCGGGGGGCCTAGCCGCTACAATGAGCAGTTCTTC. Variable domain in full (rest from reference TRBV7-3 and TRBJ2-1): GAGVSQTPSNKVTEKGKYVELRCDPISGHTALYWYRQSLGQGPEFLIYFQGTGAADDSGLPNDRFFAVRPEGSVSTLKIQRTERGDSAVYLCASSFGGPSRYNEQFFGPGTRLTVL.

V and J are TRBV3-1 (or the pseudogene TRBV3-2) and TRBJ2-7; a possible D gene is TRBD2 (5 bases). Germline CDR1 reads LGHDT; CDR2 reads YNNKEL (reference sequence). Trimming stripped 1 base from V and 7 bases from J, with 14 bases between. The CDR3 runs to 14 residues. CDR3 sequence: CASSQGGNYGEQYF. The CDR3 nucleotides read TGTGCCAGCAGCCAAGGAGGGAACTACGGGGAGCAGTACTTC.